Listed below are T cell receptor beta chains from one sample, sequenced in a study of shared clonotypes between healthy human individuals. Here immunoSEQ multiplex PCR was the method, and the copy in TCRdb shows in-frame clones only, minus some. The sample lists 2 million to 3 million clones, 90% to 95% occurring once. The specimen sequenced was naive CD4+ T cells sorted from blood. Receptors originate from a man aged 18-30 years in good health. The conserved cysteine and the conserved F or W are not part of the CDR3 here.

v_call	j_call	cdr3_aa
TRBV19	TRBJ1-5	ASSLGLDGSNQPQH
TRBV12-5	TRBJ1-4	ASGLQEWNEKLF
TRBV28	-	ASRRPGLHEQY
TRBV18	TRBJ1-2	ASSLGTGGVYGYT
TRBV30	TRBJ1-1	AWKGPSDTEAF
TRBV28	TRBJ2-5	ASGLTTAQETQY
TRBV5-4	TRBJ1-3	ASSTGHSLSGNTIY
TRBV7-6	TRBJ1-3	ASSFQTGVIAGNTIY
TRBV7-9	TRBJ2-3	ASSLFPGRDTDTQY
TRBV30	TRBJ1-2	AWREGGSYGYT
TRBV19	TRBJ2-1	ASSIDRGWEQF
TRBV15	TRBJ2-1	ATSRDPGYEQF
TRBV4-3	TRBJ2-6	ASSQDPAGAYSGANVLT
TRBV5-1	TRBJ2-2	ASSLDVQGRAGELF
TRBV9	TRBJ2-7	ASSKLAGNLGEQY
TRBV4-1	-	ASSQGLASGPSYEQY
TRBV18	TRBJ2-7	ASSPGSMYEQY
TRBV2	TRBJ2-5	ASTRAGQETQY
TRBV7-2	TRBJ2-5	ASSRGYEETQY
TRBV6-5	TRBJ1-1	ASSKTGGSNTEAF
TRBV9	TRBJ2-7	ASSAGQGPYEQY
TRBV5-4	TRBJ2-4	ASSLGGANKNIQY
TRBV5-6	TRBJ2-3	ASSLGLGADTQY
TRBV25-1	TRBJ2-3	ASSELRPGTDTQY
TRBV18	TRBJ2-1	ASSPRQYNEQF
TRBV11-2	TRBJ2-3	ASSTSGRSDTQY
TRBV5-5	TRBJ2-2	ASSSAGTGNTGELF
TRBV30	TRBJ2-1	AWRLERLF
TRBV11-2	TRBJ2-2	ASSGGVATGELF
TRBV2	TRBJ2-1	ASRSRDRAYNEQF
TRBV2	TRBJ1-6	ASSAIGQYNSPLH
TRBV6-1	TRBJ1-5	ASSFKGDNQPQH
TRBV25-1	TRBJ2-7	ASSVGGLKY
TRBV6-1	TRBJ2-5	AKDQYGGAEETQY
TRBV11-2	TRBJ2-7	ASSPGQGPYEQY
TRBV6-5	TRBJ1-1	ASRGRTGVNTEAF
TRBV5-4	TRBJ2-7	ASSPRQGSSYEQY
TRBV7-8	TRBJ2-1	ASSLGGQSSYNEQF
TRBV11-2	TRBJ1-2	ASSLDSLGGYT
TRBV7-2	TRBJ1-2	ASSPGRGGYGYT
TRBV6-5	TRBJ2-7	ASRRQSLYSYEQY
TRBV10-2	TRBJ2-7	ASSDGWRYEQY
TRBV27	TRBJ1-6	ASRSDRRNSPLH
TRBV27	TRBJ2-2	ASNHRNTGELF
TRBV11-2	TRBJ2-1	ASSLGLLAGVYNEQF
TRBV2	TRBJ2-7	ASRRLAGPYEQY
TRBV19	TRBJ1-1	ASSIVGGTTEAF
TRBV7-7	TRBJ1-3	ASSLGDGGSGNTIY
TRBV20-1	TRBJ2-3	SASGTGHS
TRBV30	TRBJ2-3	AWCPFSDTQY
TRBV5-1	TRBJ1-2	ASSPGQGGYGYT
TRBV28	TRBJ1-6	ASVNYNSPLH
TRBV29-1	TRBJ2-1	SVAQGYEQF